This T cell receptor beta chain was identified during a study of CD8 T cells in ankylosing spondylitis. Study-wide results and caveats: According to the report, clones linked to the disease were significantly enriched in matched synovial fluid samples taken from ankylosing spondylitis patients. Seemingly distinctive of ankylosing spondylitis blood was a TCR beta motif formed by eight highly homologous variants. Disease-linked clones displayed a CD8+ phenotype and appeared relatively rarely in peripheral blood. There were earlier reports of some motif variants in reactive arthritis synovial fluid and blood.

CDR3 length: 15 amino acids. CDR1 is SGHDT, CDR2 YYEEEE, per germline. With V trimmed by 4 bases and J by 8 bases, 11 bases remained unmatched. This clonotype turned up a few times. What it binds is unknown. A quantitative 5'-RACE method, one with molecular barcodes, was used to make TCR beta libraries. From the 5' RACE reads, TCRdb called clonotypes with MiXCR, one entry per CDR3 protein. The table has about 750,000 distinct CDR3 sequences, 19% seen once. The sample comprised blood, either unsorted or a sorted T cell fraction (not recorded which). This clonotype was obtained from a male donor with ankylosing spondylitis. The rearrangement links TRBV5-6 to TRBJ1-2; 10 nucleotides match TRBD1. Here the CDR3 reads CASSPGTGDFVGYTF. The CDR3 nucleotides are TGTGCCAGCAGCCCCGGGACAGGGGATTTTGTAGGCTACACCTTC. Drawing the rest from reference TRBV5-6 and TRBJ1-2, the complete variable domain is DAGVTQSPTHLIKTRGQQVTLRCSPKSGHDTVSWYQQALGQGPQFIFQYYEEEERQRGNFPDRFSGHQFPNYSSELNVNALLLGDSALYLCASSPGTGDFVGYTFGSGTRLTVV.